The 12 T cell receptor beta chains presented below share a single source sample, sequenced in a study of blood T cell repertoires in COVID-19. This table comes from immunoSEQ multiplex PCR, and its TCRdb copy is limited to in-frame clones, with some not included. The table shows around 200,000 clones, with about 88% occurring only once. The source material was PBMCs or T cells enriched from blood (not recorded which). The receptors come from a woman in her 30s who had recovered from COVID-19.

The rearrangement joins TRBV7-8 to TRBJ2-7; TRBD1 matches 7 bases. Germline V gives CDR1 SGHVS, CDR2 FQNEAQ. CDR3 length equals 14 residues. V shed 4 bases and J 5 bases; nucleotides not matched to a gene: 8. The CDR3 loop is CASSSRDRAHEQYF. CDR3 coding DNA: TGTGCCAGCAGCTCACGGGACAGAGCCCACGAGCAGTACTTC.

This chain joins TRBV5-1 and TRBJ1-2; D remains unclear. V dropped 0 bases and J dropped 8 bases, with 5 bases sitting between them. The CDR3 has 11 amino acids. Germline V gene sequence: CDR1 SGHRS, CDR2 YFSETQ. The CDR3 loop reads CASSLGHGYTF. In DNA, the CDR3 is TGCGCCAGCAGCTTGGGGCACGGCTACACCTTC.

The table lists this clone with a count of one. V is TRBV7-2 and J is TRBJ2-3; 13 bases fit TRBD2. The germline CDR1 and CDR2 sequences are SGHTA and FQGNSA. This CDR3 has 16 residues. V dropped 2 bases and J dropped 6; count of bases not matched to a gene: 5. The CDR3 nucleotides read TGTGCCAGCAGCTTACCGACTAGCGGGGGGCGGGATACGCAGTATTTT. This sequence encodes CASSLPTSGGRDTQYF.

Concerning this clone: This specimen includes other DNA sequences encoding the same CDR3. The chain employs TRBV6-5 and TRBJ1-2; 8 positions match TRBD1. CDR1 is MNHEY, CDR2 SVGAGI, per germline. This CDR3 region has 15 residues. Losses at the gene ends were 0 bases for V and 2 bases for J; bases not matched to a gene: 2. The CDR3 loop reads CASSYSAGGNYGYTF. CDR3 DNA: TGTGCCAGCAGTTACTCCGCAGGGGGCAACTATGGCTACACCTTC.

The chain employs TRBV5-4 and TRBJ2-5, with TRBD1 as a possible D gene (6 bases). V was cut by 4 bases and J by 2 bases, with 12 bases left in between. The germline V gene has CDR1 SGHNT and CDR2 YYREEE (reference sequence). The CDR3 length is 14 residues. Here the CDR3 DNA reads TGTGCCAGCAGCAACCGGGACACTCAAGAGACCCAGTACTTC. Its translation: CASSNRDTQETQYF.

The V gene is TRBV4-3, the J gene TRBJ2-7, with 8 bases lining up with TRBD2. Germline CDR1 and CDR2: LGHNA and YSLEER. The CDR3 consists of 16 residues. V shed 3 bases and J 1 base; nucleotides not matched to a gene: 8. CDR3 region: CASSQTRGGASYEQYF. The CDR3 nucleotides read TGCGCCAGCAGCCAGACCCGGGGGGGGGCTTCCTACGAGCAGTACTTC.

V usage is TRBV27 and J usage is TRBJ1-2, with TRBD1 as a possible D gene (5 bases). Between the trimmed V and J ends, which lost 3 bases and 4 bases, there was a span of 12 bases. The CDR3 runs 14 residues. Germline CDR1 reads MNHEY; CDR2 reads SMNVEV (reference sequence). CDR3 residues: CASSFSGGPYGYTF. The DNA of the CDR3 is TGTGCCAGCAGTTTCTCCGGGGGACCCTATGGCTACACCTTC.

The J gene is TRBJ2-3, the V gene TRBV4-3; 9 bases fit TRBD2. V lost 10 bases and J lost 5; bases outside the gene matches: 10. The CDR3 totals 14 residues. Looked up from germline, CDR1 is LGHNA and CDR2 is YSLEER. CDR3 sequence reads: CATRAGGWGDTQYF. CDR3 DNA: TGCGCCACCCGAGCGGGGGGCTGGGGAGATACGCAGTATTTT.

The chain employs TRBV5-1 and TRBJ2-7; the D gene is possibly TRBD1 (5 bases). Germline V CDR1 and CDR2: SGHRS, YFSETQ. The CDR3 is 12 amino acids. The ends were cut back, 1 base at V and 7 bases at J, with 9 bases in the middle. The CDR3 DNA reads TGCGCCAGCAGCTTGATGGCAGGGGAGCAGTACTTC. Its translation is CASSLMAGEQYF.

The CDR3 DNA is TGTGCCAGCAGCTTCGAGCGGGGGGGTACAGATACGCAGTATTTT. Translation gives CASSFERGGTDTQYF. The V call is TRBV5-4, the J call TRBJ2-3; 10 nucleotides align to TRBD2. V lost 2 bases, J lost 3 bases, and 3 bases stayed unmatched. CDR1 and CDR2 from the germline V gene are SGHNT and YYREEE (reference sequence). This CDR3 spans 15 amino acids.

V and J are TRBV11-1 and TRBJ2-3, with TRBD2 identical over 8 bases. The CDR3 sequence is 15 residues long. Looked up from germline, CDR1 is SGHAT and CDR2 is FQDESV (reference sequence). J lost 4 bases, V lost 5 bases, and 8 bases had no gene match. The CDR3 coding sequence is TGTGCCAGCAGCGAAAGGGCAGCGGGGGCAGATACGCAGTATTTT. Residues: CASSERAAGADTQYF.

The chain combines TRBV24-1 with TRBJ2-1, with 9 bases identical to TRBD1. Germline loops: CDR1 KGHDR, CDR2 SFDVKD. Trimming took 4 bases from V and 6 from J; bases not matched to a gene: 3. This CDR3 region has 14 residues. As DNA, the CDR3 is TGTGCCACCAGTGAGGGACAGGGTTTCAATGAGCAGTTCTTC. Amino acids: CATSEGQGFNEQFF.